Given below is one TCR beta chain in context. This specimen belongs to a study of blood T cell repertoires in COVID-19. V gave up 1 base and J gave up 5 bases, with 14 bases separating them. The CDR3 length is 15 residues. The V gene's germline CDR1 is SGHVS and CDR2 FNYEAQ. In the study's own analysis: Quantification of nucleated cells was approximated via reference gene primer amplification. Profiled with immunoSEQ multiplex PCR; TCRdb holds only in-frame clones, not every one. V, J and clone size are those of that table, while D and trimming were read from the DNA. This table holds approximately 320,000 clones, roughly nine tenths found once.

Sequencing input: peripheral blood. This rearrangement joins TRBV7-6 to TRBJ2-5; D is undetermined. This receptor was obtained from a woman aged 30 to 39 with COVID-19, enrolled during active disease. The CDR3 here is CASSLEWSPIETQYF. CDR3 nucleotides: TGTGCCAGCAGCTTAGAATGGAGCCCAATTGAGACCCAGTACTTC. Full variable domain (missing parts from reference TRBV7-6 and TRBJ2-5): GAGVSQSPRYKVTKRGQDVALRCDPISGHVSLYWYRQALGQGPEFLTYFNYEAQQDKSGLPNDRFSAERPEGSISTLTIQRTEQRDSAMYRCASSLEWSPIETQYFGPGTRLLVL.